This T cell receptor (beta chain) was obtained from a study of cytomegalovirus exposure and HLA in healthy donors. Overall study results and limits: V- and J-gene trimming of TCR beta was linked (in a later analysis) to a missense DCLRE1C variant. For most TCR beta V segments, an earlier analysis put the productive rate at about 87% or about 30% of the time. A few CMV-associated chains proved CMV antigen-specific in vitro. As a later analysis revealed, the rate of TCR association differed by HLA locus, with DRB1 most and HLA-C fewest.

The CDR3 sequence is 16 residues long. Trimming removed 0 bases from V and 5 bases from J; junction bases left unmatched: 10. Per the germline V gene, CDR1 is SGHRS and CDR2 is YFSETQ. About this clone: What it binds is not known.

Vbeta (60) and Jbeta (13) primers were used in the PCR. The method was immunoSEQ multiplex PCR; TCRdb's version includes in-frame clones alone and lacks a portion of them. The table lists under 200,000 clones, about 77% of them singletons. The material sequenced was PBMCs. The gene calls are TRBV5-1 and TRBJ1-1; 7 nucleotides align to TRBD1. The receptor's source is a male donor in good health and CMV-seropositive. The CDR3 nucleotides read TGCGCCAGCAGCTTGGGAGGGATAGCAGGGGGAACTGAAGCTTTCTTT. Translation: CASSLGGIAGGTEAFF.